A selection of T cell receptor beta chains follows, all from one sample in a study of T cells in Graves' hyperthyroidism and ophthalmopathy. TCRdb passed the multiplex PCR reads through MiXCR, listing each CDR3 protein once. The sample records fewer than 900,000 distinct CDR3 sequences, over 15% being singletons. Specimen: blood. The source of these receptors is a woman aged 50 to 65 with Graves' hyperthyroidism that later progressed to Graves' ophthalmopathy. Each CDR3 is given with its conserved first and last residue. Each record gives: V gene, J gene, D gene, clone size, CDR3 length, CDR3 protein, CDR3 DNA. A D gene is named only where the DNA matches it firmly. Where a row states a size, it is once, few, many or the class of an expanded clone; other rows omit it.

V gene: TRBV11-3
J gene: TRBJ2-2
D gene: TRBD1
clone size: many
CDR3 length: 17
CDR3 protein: CASSGPRDRPYTGELFF
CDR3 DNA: TGTGCCAGCAGCGGGCCCCGGGACAGGCCCTACACCGGGGAGCTGTTTTTT

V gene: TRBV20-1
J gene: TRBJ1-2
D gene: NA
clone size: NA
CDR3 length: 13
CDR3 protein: CSARETENYGYTF
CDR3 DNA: TGCAGTGCTAGAGAGACAGAGAACTATGGCTACACCTTC

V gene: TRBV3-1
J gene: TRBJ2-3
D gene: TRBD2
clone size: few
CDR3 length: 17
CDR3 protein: CASSWGTGLAGSDTQYF
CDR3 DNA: TGTGCCAGCAGCTGGGGCACCGGTCTAGCGGGGTCAGATACGCAGTATTTT

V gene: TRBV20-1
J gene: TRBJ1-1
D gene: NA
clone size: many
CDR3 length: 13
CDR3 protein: CSARAQPTTEAFF
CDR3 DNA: TGCAGTGCTAGAGCACAGCCGACCACTGAAGCTTTCTTT

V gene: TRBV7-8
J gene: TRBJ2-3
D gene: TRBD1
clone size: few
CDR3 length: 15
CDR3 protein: CASSLKGAETDTQYF
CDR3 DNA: TGTGCCAGCAGCTTAAAGGGGGCTGAGACAGATACGCAGTATTTT

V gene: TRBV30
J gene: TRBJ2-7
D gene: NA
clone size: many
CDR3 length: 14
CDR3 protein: CAWSKSHSSYEQYF
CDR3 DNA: TGTGCCTGGAGTAAGTCTCATAGCTCCTACGAGCAGTACTTC

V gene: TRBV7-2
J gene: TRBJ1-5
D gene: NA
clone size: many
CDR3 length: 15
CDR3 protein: CASSLGGYSNQPQHF
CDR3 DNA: TGTGCCAGCAGTTTGGGCGGTTATAGCAATCAGCCCCAGCATTTT

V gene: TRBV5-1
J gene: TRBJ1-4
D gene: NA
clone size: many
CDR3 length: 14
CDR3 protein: CASMTGPTNEKLFF
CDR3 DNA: TGCGCCAGCATGACAGGACCAACTAATGAAAAACTGTTTTTT

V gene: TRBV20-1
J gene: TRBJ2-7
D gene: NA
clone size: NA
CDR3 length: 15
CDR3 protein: CSSSTGTPYVTGQYF
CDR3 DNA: TGCAGTTCGTCCACCGGGACCCCCTATGTAACGGGGCAGTACTTC

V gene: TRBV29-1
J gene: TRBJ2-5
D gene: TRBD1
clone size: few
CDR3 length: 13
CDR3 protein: CSAGDRYQETQYF
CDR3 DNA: TGCAGCGCTGGGGACAGGTACCAAGAGACCCAGTACTTC

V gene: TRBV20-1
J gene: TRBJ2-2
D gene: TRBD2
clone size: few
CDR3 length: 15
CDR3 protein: CSAGLAGGNTGELFF
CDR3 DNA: TGCAGTGCTGGATTAGCGGGGGGGAACACCGGGGAGCTGTTTTTT

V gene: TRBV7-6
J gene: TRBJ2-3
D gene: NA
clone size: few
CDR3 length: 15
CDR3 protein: CASSLLGADTDTQYF
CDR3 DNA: TGTGCCAGCAGCTTACTAGGTGCGGACACAGATACGCAGTATTTT

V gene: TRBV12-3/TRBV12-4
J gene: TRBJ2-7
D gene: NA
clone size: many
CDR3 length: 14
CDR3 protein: CASSLGRGAYEQYF
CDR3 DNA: TGTGCCAGCAGTTTAGGCCGAGGGGCCTACGAGCAGTACTTC

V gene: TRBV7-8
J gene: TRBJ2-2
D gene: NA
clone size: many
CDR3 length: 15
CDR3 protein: CASSLEPGATGELFF
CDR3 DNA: TGTGCCAGCAGCTTAGAACCCGGGGCCACCGGGGAGCTGTTTTTT

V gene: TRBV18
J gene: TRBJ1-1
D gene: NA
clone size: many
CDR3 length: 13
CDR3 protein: CASSPVVNTEAFF
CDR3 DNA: TGTGCCAGCTCACCAGTCGTGAACACTGAAGCTTTCTTT

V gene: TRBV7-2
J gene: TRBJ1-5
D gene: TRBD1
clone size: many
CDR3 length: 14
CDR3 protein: CASSSSGGWQPQHF
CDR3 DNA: TGTGCCAGCAGCTCCTCAGGGGGCTGGCAGCCCCAGCATTTT

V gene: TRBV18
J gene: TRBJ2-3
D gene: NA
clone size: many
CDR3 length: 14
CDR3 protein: CASSARGSTDTQYF
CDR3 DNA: TGTGCCAGCTCAGCAAGAGGGAGCACAGATACGCAGTATTTT

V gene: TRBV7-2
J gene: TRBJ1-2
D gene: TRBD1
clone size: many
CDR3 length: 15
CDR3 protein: CASSSPDRPFIGYTF
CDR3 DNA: TGTGCCAGCAGCTCCCCGGACAGGCCTTTTATTGGCTACACCTTC

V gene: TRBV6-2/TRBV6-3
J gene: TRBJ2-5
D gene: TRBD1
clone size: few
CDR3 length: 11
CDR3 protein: CASTAGGTQYF
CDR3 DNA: TGTGCCAGCACCGCAGGGGGGACCCAGTACTTC

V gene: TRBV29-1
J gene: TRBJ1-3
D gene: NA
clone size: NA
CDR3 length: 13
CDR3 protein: CSATVFSGNTIYF
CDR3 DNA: TGCAGCGCGACCGTATTCTCTGGAAACACCATATATTTT

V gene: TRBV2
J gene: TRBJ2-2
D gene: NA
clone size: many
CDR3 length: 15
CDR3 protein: CASSQYPTSTGELFF
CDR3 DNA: TGTGCCAGCAGTCAGTACCCGACTAGCACCGGGGAGCTGTTTTTT

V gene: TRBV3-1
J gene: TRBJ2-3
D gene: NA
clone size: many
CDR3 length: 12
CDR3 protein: CASSQVAFPQYF
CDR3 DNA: TGTGCCAGCAGCCAAGTCGCATTTCCGCAGTATTTT

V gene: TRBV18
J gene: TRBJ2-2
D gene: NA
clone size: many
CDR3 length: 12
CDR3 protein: CASSPETGELFF
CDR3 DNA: TGTGCCAGCTCACCGGAGACCGGGGAGCTGTTTTTT

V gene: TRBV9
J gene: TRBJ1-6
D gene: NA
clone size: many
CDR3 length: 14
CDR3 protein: CASSVDRVNSPLHF
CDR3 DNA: TGTGCCAGCAGCGTAGACAGGGTAAATTCACCCCTCCACTTT

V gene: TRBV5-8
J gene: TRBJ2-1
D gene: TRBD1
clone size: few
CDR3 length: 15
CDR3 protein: CASSLARTGYNEQFF
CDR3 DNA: TGTGCCAGCAGCTTGGCGAGGACAGGGTACAATGAGCAGTTCTTC

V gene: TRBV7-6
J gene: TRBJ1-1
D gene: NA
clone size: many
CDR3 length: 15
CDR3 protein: CASSLADNEGTEAFF
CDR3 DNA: TGTGCCAGCAGCTTAGCGGACAATGAGGGCACTGAAGCTTTCTTT

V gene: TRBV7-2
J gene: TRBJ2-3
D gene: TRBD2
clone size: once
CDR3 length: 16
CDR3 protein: CASSASSGVYTDTQYF
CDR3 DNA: TGTGCCAGCAGCGCGTCTAGCGGGGTTTACACAGATACGCAGTATTTT

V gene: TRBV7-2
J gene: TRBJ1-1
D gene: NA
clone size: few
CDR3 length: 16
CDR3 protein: CASSSDLGRWNTEAFF
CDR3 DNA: TGTGCCAGCAGCTCCGACCTTGGACGGTGGAACACTGAAGCTTTCTTT

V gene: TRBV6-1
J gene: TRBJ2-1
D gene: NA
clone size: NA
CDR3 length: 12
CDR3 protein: CASTTGVDEQFF
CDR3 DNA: TGTGCCAGCACAACGGGTGTAGATGAGCAGTTCTTC

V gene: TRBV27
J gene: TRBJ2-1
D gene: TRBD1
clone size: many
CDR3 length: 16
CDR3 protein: CASSSTRTGNYNEQFF
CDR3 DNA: TGTGCCAGCAGCTCGACGAGGACAGGGAACTACAATGAGCAGTTCTTC

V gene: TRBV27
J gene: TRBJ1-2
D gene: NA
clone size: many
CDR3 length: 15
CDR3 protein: CASSLSQGTSYGYTF
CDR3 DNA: TGTGCCAGCAGTTTATCGCAGGGGACAAGCTATGGCTACACCTTC

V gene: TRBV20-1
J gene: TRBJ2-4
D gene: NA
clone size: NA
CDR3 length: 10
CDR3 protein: CSALDRNEYF
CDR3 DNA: TGCAGTGCACTGGACCGTAACGAGTACTTC

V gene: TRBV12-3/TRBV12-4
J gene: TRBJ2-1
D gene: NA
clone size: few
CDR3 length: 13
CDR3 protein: CASSFALGGQQFF
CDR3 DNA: TGTGCCAGCAGTTTTGCCTTGGGGGGGCAGCAGTTCTTC

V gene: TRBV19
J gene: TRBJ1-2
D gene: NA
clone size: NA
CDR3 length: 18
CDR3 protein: CASSITGSSSVLIYGYTF
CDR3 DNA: TGTGCCAGTAGTATCACAGGGTCGAGCTCCGTATTGATTTATGGCTACACCTTC

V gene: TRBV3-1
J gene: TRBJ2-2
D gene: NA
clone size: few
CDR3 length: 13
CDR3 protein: CASSHGREGKLFF
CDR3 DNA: TGTGCCAGCAGCCACGGTAGGGAAGGAAAGCTGTTTTTT

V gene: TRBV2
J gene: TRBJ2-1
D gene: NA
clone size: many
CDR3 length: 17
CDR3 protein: CASSPPPAGSSYNEQFF
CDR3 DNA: TGTGCCAGCAGTCCACCCCCCGCGGGGAGCTCCTACAATGAGCAGTTCTTC

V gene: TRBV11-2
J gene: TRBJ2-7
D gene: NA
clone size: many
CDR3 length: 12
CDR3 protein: CASSLGAYEQYF
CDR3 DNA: TGCGCCAGCAGCTTGGGGGCCTACGAGCAGTACTTC

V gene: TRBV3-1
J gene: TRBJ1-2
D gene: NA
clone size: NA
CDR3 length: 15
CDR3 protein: CASSLGGFNGDGYTF
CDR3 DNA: TGTGCCAGCAGCCTGGGGGGATTTAATGGGGATGGCTACACCTTC

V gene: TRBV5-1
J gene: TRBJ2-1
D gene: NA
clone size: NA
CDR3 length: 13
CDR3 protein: CASSLGVNNEQFF
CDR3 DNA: TGCGCCAGCAGCTTGGGTGTGAACAATGAGCAGTTCTTC

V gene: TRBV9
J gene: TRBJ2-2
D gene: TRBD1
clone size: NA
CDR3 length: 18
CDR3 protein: CASSVAPPLTGGHGELFF
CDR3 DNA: TGTGCCAGCAGCGTAGCCCCACCCCTAACAGGGGGGCACGGGGAGCTGTTTTTT

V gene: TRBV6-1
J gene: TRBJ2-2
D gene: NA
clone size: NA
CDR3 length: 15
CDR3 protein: CASSETGLNTGELFF
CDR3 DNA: TGTGCCAGCAGTGAAACGGGGCTGAACACCGGGGAGCTGTTTTTT

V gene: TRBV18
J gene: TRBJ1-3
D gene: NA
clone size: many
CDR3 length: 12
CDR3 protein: CASSPDGNTIYF
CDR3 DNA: TGTGCCAGCTCACCGGATGGAAACACCATATATTTT

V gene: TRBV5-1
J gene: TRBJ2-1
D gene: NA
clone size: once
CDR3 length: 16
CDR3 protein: CASSLDRDGGYNGQFF
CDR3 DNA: TGCGCCAGCAGCTTGGACCGGGACGGGGGCTACAATGGGCAGTTCTTC

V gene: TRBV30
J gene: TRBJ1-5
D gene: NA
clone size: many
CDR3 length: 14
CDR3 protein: CASRGRGRSQPQHF
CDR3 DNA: TGTGCCTCCAGAGGAAGGGGACGCTCTCAGCCCCAGCATTTT

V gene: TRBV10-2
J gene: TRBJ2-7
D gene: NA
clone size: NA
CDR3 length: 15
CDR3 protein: CASTSWDPSSYEQYF
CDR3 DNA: TGCGCCAGCACCTCCTGGGACCCAAGCTCCTACGAGCAGTACTTC

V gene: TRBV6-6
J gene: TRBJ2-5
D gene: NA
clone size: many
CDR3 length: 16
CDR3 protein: CASSYSHRVNLQTQYF
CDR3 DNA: TGTGCCAGCAGTTACTCCCACAGGGTGAACCTGCAGACCCAGTACTTC

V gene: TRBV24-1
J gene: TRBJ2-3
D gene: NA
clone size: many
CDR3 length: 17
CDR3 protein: CATSDPTPEGRWDTQYF
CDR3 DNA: TGTGCCACCAGTGACCCGACACCTGAGGGCCGGTGGGATACGCAGTATTTT

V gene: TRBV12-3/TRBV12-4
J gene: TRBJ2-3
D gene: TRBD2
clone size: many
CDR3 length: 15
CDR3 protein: CASSFSSGVPHTQYF
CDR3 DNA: TGTGCCAGCAGTTTTTCTAGCGGGGTGCCCCATACGCAGTATTTT

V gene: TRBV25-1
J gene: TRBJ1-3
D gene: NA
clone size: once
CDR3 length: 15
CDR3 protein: CASSDYRVSGNTIYF
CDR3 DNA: TGTGCCAGCAGTGACTACAGGGTCTCTGGAAACACCATATATTTT

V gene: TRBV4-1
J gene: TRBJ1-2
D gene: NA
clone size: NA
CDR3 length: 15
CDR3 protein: CASSQDESLRYGYTF
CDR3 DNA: TGCGCCAGCAGCCAAGATGAAAGTTTGCGCTATGGCTACACCTTC

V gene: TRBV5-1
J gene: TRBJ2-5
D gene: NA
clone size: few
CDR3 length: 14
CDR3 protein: CASSFGDTQETQYF
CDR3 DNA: TGCGCCAGCAGCTTCGGGGACACACAAGAGACCCAGTACTTC

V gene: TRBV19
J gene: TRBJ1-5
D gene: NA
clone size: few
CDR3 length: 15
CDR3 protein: CASSGVEGKGQPQHF
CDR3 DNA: TGTGCCAGTAGTGGAGTCGAAGGGAAGGGGCAGCCCCAGCATTTT